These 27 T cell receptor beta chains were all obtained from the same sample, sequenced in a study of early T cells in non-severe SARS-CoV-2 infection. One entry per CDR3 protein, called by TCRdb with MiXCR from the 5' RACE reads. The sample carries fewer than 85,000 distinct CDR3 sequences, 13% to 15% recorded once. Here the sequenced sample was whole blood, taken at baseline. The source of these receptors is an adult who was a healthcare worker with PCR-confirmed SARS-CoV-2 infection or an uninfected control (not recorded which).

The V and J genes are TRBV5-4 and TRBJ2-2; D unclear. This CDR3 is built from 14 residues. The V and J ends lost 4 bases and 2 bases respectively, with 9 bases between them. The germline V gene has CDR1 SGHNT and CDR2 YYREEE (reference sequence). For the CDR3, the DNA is TGTGCCAGCAGCGTAATGGGTAACACCGGGGAGCTGTTTTTT. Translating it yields CASSVMGNTGELFF.

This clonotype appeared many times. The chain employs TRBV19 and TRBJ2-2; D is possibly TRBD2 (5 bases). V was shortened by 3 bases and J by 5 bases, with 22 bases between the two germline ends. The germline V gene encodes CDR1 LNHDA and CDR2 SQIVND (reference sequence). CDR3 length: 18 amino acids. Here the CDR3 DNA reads TGTGCCAGTAGTATTTCCTCAATCGGGATGACTTCGACCGGGGAGCTGTTTTTT. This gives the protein CASSISSIGMTSTGELFF.

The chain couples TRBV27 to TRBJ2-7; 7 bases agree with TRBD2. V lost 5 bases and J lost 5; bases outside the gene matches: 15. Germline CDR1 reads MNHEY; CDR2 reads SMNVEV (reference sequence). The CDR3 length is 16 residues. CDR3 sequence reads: CASSPRPPGGGNEQYF. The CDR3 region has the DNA TGTGCCAGCAGTCCTAGGCCTCCGGGGGGAGGAAACGAGCAGTACTTC.

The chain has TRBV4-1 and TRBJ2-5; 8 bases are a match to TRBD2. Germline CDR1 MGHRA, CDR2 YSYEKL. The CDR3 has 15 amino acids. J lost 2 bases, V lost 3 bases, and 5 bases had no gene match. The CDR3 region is CASSHTSGHQETQYF. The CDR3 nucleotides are TGCGCCAGCAGCCATACTAGCGGTCATCAAGAGACCCAGTACTTC.

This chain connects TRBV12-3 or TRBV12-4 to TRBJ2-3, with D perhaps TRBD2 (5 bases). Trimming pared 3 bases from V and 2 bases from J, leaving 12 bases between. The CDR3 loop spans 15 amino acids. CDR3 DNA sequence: TGTGCCAGCAGTTTTCAGGCGGGCCCCACAGATACGCAGTATTTT. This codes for CASSFQAGPTDTQYF.

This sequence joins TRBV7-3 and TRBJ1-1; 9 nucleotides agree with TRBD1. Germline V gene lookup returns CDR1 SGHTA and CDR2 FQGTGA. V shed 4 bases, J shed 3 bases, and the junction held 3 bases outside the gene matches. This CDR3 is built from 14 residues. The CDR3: CASSSQGAHTEAFF. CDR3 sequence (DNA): TGTGCCAGCAGCTCACAGGGGGCGCACACTGAAGCTTTCTTT.

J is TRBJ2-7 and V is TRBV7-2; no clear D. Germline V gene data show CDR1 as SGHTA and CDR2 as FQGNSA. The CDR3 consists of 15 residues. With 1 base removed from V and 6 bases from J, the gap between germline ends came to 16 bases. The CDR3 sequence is CASSLDLGRKGEQYF. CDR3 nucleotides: TGTGCCAGCAGCTTAGACCTAGGCAGAAAAGGCGAGCAGTACTTC. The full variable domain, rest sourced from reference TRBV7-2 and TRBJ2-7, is GAGVSQSPSNKVTEKGKDVELRCDPISGHTALYWYRQSLGQGLEFLIYFQGNSAPDKSGLPSDRFSAERTGGSVSTLTIQRTQQEDSAVYLCASSLDLGRKGEQYFGPGTRLTVT.

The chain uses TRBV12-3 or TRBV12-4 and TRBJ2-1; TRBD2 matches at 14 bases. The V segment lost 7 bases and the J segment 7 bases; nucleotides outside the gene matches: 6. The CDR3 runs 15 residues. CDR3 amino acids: CASTLGTSGSNEQFF. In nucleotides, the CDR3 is TGTGCCAGCACCCTGGGGACTAGCGGGAGTAATGAGCAGTTCTTC.

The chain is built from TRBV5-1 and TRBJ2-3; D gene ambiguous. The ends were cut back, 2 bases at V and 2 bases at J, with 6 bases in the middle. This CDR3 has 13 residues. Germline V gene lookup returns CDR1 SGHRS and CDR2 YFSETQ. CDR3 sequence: CASSFGPTDTQYF. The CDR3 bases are TGCGCCAGCAGCTTTGGTCCCACAGATACGCAGTATTTT.

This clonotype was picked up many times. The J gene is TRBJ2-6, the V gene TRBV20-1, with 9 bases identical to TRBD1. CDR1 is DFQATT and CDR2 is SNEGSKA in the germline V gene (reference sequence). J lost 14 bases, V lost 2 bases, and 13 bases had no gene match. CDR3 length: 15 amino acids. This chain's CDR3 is CSARRWGTGSSFLTF. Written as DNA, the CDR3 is TGCAGTGCTAGAAGGTGGGGGACAGGGTCATCATTCCTGACTTTC.

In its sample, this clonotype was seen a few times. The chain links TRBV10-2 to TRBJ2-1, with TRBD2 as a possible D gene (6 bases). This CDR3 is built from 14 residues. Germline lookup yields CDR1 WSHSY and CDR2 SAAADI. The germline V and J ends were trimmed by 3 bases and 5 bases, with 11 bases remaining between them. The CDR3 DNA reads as TGCGCCAGCAGTGACGGGACTTACCACAATGAGCAGTTCTTC. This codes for CASSDGTYHNEQFF.

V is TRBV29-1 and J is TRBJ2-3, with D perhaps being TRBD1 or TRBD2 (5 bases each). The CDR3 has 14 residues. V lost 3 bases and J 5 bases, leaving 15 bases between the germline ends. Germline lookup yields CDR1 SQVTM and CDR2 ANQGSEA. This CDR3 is CSVDRAGTIDTQYF. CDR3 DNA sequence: TGCAGCGTTGACAGGGCAGGGACCATAGATACGCAGTATTTT.

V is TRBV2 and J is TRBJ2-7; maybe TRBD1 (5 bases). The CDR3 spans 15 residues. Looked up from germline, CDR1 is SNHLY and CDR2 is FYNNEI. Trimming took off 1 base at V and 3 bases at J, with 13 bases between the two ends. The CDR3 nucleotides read TGTGCCAGCAGTGAAGGGAAGGGGAACCTCTACGAGCAGTACTTC. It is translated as CASSEGKGNLYEQYF.

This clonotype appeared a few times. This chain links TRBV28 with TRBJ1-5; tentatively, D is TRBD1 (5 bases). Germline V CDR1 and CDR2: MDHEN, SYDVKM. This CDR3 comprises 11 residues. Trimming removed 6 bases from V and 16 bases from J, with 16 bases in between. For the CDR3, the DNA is TGTGCCAGCAGGACACTTTCACAGGTACATTTT. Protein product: CASRTLSQVHF.

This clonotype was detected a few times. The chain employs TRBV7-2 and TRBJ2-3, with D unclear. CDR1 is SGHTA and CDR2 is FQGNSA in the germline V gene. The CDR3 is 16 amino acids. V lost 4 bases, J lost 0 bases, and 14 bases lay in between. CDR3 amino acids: CASSSPSGGSTDTQYF. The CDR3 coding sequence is TGTGCCAGCAGCTCCCCCTCGGGCGGTAGCACAGATACGCAGTATTTT.

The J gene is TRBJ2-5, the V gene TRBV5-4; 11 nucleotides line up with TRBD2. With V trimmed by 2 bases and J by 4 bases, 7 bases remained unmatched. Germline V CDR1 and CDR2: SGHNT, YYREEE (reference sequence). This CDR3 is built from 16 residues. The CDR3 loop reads CASSLTSGSGRETQYF. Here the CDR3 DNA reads TGTGCCAGCAGCTTAACTAGCGGGAGCGGGCGAGAGACCCAGTACTTC.

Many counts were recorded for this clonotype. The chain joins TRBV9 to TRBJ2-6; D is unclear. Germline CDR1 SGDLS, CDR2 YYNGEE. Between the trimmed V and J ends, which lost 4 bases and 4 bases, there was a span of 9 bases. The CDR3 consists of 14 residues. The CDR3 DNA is TGTGCCAGCAGCCCTGGAGAAGGGGCCAACGTCCTGACTTTC. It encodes CASSPGEGANVLTF.

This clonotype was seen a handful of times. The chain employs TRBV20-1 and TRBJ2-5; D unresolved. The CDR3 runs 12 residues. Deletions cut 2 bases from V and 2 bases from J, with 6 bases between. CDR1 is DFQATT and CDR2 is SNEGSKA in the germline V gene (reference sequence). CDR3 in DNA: TGCAGTGCTAGATGGGCTCAAGAGACCCAGTACTTC. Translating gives CSARWAQETQYF.

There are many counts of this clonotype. The CDR3 region is CASSVDADILNEQFF. CDR3 in DNA: TGTGCCAGCAGCGTAGATGCGGATATCCTCAATGAGCAGTTCTTC. The chain has TRBV9 and TRBJ2-1; the D is unclear. The germline CDR1 and CDR2 sequences are SGDLS and YYNGEE. The CDR3 is made up of 15 amino acids. The V end was cut by 0 bases, the J end by 6 bases, with 13 bases between.

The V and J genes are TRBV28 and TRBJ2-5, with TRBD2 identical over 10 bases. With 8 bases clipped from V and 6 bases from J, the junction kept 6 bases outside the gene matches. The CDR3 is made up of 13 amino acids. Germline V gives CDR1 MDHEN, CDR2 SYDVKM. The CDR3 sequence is CASGGTSVKTQYF. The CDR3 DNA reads TGTGCCAGCGGGGGGACTAGCGTGAAGACCCAGTACTTC.

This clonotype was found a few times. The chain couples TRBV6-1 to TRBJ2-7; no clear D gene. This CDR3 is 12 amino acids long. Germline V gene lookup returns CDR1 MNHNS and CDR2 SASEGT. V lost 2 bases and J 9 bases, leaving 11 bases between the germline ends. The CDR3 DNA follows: TGTGCCAGCAGTGAACTCCTACGGGTGCAGTACTTC. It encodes CASSELLRVQYF.

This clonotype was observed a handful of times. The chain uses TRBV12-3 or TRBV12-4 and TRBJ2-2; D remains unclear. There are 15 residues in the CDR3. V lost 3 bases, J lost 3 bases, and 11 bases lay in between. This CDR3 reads CASSFRAADTGELFF. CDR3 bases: TGTGCCAGCAGTTTTCGCGCCGCAGACACCGGGGAGCTGTTTTTT.

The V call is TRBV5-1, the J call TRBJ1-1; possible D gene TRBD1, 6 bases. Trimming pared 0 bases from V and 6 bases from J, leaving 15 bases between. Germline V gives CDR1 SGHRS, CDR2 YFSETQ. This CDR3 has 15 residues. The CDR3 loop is CASSLATGGLAEAFF. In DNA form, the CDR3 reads TGCGCCAGCAGCTTGGCCACCGGGGGCCTCGCTGAAGCTTTCTTT.

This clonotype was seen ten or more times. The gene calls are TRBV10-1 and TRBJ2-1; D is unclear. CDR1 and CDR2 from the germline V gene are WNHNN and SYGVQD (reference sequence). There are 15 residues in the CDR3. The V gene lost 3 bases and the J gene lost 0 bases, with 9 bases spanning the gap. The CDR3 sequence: CASSEPGYSYNEQFF. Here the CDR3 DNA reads TGCGCCAGCAGTGAACCCGGATACTCCTACAATGAGCAGTTCTTC.

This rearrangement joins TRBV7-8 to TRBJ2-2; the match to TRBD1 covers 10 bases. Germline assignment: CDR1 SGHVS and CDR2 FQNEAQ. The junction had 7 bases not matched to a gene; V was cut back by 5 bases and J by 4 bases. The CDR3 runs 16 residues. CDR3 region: CASSGRQGAGTGELFF. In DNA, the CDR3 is TGTGCCAGCAGCGGAAGACAGGGGGCGGGCACCGGGGAGCTGTTTTTT.

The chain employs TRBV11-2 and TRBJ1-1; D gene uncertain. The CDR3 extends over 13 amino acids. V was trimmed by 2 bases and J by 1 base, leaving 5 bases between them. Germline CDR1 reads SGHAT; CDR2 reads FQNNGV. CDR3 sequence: CASSLPPNTEAFF. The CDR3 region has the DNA TGTGCCAGCAGCTTACCGCCGAACACTGAAGCTTTCTTT.

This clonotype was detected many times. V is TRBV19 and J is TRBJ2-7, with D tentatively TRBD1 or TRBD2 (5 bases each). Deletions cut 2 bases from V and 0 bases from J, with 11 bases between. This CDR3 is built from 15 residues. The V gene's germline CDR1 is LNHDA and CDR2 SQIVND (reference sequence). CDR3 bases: TGTGCCAGTAGTATATCCGGGGCCGGCTCCTACGAGCAGTACTTC. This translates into CASSISGAGSYEQYF.